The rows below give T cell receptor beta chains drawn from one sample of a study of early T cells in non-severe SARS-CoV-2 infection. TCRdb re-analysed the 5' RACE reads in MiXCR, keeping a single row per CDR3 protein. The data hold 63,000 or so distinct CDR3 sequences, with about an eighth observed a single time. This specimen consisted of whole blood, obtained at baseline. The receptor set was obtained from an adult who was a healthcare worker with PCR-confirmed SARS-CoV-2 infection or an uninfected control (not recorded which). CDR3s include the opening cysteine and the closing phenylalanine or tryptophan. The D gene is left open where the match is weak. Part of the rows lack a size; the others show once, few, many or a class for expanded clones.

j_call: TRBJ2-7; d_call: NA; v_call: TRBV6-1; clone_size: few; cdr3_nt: TGTGCCAGCAGCCCGAGAGGGGCCTCCTACGAGCAGTACTTC; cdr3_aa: CASSPRGASYEQYF
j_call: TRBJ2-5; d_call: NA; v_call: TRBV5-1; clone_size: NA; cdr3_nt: TGCGCCAGCAGCTTGCGGCCGGCCCAGGAGGAGACCCAGTACTTC; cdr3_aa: CASSLRPAQEETQYF
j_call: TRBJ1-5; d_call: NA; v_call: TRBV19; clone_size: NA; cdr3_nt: TGTGCCAGTAGTGTCCGGGACAGCAATCAGCCCCAGCATTTT; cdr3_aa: CASSVRDSNQPQHF
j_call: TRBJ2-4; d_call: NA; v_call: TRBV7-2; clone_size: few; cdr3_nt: TGTGCCAGCAGCTTAAGGACTCCTGACCAACTAGCCAAAAACATTCAGTACTTC; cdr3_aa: CASSLRTPDQLAKNIQYF
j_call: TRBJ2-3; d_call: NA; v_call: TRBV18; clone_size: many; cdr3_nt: TGTGCCAGCTCACCAAATCGGCACGACACAGATACGCAGTATTTT; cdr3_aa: CASSPNRHDTDTQYF
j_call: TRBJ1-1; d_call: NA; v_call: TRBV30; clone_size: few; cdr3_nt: TGTGCCTGGAGCCCATGGGCCGGATACACTGAAGCTTTCTTT; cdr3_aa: CAWSPWAGYTEAFF
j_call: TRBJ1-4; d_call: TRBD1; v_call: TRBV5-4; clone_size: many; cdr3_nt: TGTGCCAGCAGCTTCGGACAGGGAAGGGAAAAACTGTTTTTT; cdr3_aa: CASSFGQGREKLFF
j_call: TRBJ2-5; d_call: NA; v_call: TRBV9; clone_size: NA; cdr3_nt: TGTGCCAGCAGCGACGGACCAGACGGGCGGACCCAGTACTTC; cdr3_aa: CASSDGPDGRTQYF
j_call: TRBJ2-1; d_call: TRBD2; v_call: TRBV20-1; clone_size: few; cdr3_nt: TGCAGTGCTAGAGATCCTACTAGCGGGAGTTCCTACAATGAGCAGTTCTTC; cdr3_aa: CSARDPTSGSSYNEQFF
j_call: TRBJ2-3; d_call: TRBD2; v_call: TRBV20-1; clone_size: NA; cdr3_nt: TGCAGTGCCTCCACTAGCGGGGGGCGTTTTCAGTATTTT; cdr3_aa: CSASTSGGRFQYF
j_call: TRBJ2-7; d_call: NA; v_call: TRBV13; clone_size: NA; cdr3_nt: TGTGCCAGCAGAAAAGCGACCGGGACACCTCAATGGAGCTCCTACGAGCAGTACTTC; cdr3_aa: CASRKATGTPQWSSYEQYF
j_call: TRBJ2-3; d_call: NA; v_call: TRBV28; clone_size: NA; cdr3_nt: TGTGCCAGCAGCTCCCCCGGGCTAGATACGCAGTATTTT; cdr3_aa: CASSSPGLDTQYF
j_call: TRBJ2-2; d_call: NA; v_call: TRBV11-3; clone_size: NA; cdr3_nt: TGTGCCAGCAGCTTACTCAGGGGAGGCACCGGGGAGCTGTTTTTT; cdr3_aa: CASSLLRGGTGELFF
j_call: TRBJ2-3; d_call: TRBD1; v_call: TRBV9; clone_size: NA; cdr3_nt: TGTGCCAGCAGCTCACCGGGACAGGGATCGGCAGATACGCAGTATTTT; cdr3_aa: CASSSPGQGSADTQYF
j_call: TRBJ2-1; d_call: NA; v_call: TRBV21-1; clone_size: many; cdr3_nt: TGTGCCAGCGCCTCAGGGATTCTATACAATGAGCAGTTCTTC; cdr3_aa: CASASGILYNEQFF
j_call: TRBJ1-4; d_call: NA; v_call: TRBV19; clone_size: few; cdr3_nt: TGTGCCAGTCGGTCACCCGGGGCGGGTGAAAAACTGTTTTTT; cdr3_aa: CASRSPGAGEKLFF
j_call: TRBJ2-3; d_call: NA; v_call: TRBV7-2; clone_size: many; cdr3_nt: TGTGCCAGCAGCTCCCTAGATACGCAGTATTTT; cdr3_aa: CASSSLDTQYF
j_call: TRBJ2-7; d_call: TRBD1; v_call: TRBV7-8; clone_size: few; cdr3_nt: TGTGCCAGCAGCTTAGCGGGCAGGGGGCTGGTCGAGCAGTACTTC; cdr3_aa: CASSLAGRGLVEQYF
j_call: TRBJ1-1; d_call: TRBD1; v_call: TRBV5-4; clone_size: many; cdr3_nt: TGTGCCAGCAGCGGAGGACCGGGACAGGTTGGCAGGGTGAACACTGAAGCTTTCTTT; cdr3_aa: CASSGGPGQVGRVNTEAFF
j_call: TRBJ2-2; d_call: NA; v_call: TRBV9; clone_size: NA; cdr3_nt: TGTGCCAGCAGCGCCGTCTCTAGAGGCGTCACCGGGGAGCTGTTTTTT; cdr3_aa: CASSAVSRGVTGELFF
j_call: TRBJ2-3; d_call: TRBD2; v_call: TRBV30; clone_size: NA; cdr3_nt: TGTGCCTGGACCGCCACTGGGACTAGCGGAGCAGATACGCAGTATTTT; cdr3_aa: CAWTATGTSGADTQYF
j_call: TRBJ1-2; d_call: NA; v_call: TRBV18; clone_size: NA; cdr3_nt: TGTGCCAGCTCACCAGTTGAAGAGAATAACTATGGCTACACCTTC; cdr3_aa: CASSPVEENNYGYTF
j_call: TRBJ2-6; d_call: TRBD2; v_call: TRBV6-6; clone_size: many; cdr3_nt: TGTGCCAGCAGAGGGACTAGCGGGATTTCTGGGGCCAACGTCCTGACTTTC; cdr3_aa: CASRGTSGISGANVLTF
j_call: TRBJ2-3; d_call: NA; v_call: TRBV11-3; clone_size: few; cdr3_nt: TGTGCCAGCCCTCAACGGGCAGATACGCAGTATTTT; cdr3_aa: CASPQRADTQYF
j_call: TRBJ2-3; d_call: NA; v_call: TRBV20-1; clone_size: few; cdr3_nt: TGCAGTGCCCGACTGGGACTGACACCGTATTTT; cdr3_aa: CSARLGLTPYF
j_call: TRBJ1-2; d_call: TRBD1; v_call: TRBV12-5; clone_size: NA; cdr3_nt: TGTGCTAGTGGTTCCGACAGGGCGTATGGCTACACCTTC; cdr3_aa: CASGSDRAYGYTF
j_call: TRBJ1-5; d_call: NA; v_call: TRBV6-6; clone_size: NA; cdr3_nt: TGTGCCAGCAGTTATGCCGGGAGGGATCAGCCCCAGCATTTT; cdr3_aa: CASSYAGRDQPQHF
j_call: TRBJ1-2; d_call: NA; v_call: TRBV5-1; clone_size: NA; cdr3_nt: TGCGCCAGCAGCCGGGCCCCCGGGGGTCATGATGGCTACACCTTC; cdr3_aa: CASSRAPGGHDGYTF
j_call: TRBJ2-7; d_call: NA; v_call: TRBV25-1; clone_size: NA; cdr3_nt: TGTGCCAGCAGTCCGACAGGGAGGCCCAACGAGCAGTACTTC; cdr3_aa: CASSPTGRPNEQYF
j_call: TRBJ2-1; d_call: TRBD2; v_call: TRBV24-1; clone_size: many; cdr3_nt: TGTGCCACCAGTGCCAGACTAGCGGGAGGCCACAATGAGCAGTTCTTC; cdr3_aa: CATSARLAGGHNEQFF
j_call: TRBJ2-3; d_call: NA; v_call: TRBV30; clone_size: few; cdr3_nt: TGTGCCTGGAATCCACAGATCTACACAGATACGCAGTATTTT; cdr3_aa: CAWNPQIYTDTQYF
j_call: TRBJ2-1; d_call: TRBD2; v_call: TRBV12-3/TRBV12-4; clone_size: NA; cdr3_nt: TGTGCCAGCAGTTTTCGGCTAGCGGGGACCCCTAGGCATGAGCAGTTCTTC; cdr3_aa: CASSFRLAGTPRHEQFF
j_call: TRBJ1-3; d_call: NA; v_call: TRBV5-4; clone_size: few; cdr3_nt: TGTGCCAGCAGCTCGGCAATCTCTGGAAACACCATATATTTT; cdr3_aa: CASSSAISGNTIYF
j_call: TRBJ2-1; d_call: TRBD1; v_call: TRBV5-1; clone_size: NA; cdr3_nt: TGCGCCAGCAGCCCGGGGACAGTCTACAATGAGCAGTTCTTC; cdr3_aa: CASSPGTVYNEQFF
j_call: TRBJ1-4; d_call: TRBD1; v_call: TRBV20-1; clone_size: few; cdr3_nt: TGCAGTGCTGGGGGGACAGTACGTGAAAAACTGTTTTTT; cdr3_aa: CSAGGTVREKLFF
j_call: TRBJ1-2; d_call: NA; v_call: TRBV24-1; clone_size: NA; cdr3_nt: TGTGCCACCAGTGATTCTTACAAAAACTATGGCTACACCTTC; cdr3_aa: CATSDSYKNYGYTF
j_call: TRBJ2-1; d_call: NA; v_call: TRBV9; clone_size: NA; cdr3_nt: TGTGCCAGCAGCGCAGCCGGGACGGCTTACGATGAGCAGTTCTTC; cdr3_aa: CASSAAGTAYDEQFF
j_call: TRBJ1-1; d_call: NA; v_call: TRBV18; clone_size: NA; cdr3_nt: TGTGCCAGCTCACCAGGGGGGCTGGCTGAAGCTTTCTTT; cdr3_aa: CASSPGGLAEAFF
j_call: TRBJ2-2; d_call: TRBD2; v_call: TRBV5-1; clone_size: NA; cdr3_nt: TGCGCCAGCAGCCACGGGACTAGCGGGGGCTCCACCGGGGAGCTGTTTTTT; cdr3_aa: CASSHGTSGGSTGELFF
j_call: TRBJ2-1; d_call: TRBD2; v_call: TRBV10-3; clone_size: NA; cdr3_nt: TGTGCCACAACGCTTAGCGGGCTCTCCTACAATGAGCAGTTCTTC; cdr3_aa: CATTLSGLSYNEQFF
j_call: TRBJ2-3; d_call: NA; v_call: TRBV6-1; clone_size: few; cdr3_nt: TGTGCCAGCAGTCAATTAACAAGGGATACGCAGTATTTT; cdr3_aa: CASSQLTRDTQYF
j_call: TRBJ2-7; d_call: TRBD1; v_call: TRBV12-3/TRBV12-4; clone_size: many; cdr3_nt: TGTGCCAGCAGTCAACCGGGACAGGGAACCTACGAGCAGTACTTC; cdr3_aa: CASSQPGQGTYEQYF
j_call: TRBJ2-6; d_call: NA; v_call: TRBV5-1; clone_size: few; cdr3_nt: TGCGCCGGCTCTACAGGGTCCGGGGCCAACGTCCTGACTTTC; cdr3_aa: CAGSTGSGANVLTF
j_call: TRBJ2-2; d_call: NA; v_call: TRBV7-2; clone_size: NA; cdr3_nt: TGTGCCAGCAGCCAATACCTACCTCGGAACACCGGGGAGCTGTTTTTT; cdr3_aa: CASSQYLPRNTGELFF
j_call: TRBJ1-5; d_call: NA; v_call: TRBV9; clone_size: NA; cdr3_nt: TGTGCCAGCAGCGTAGGAGGGGGAGGCAATCAGCCCCAGCATTTT; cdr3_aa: CASSVGGGGNQPQHF